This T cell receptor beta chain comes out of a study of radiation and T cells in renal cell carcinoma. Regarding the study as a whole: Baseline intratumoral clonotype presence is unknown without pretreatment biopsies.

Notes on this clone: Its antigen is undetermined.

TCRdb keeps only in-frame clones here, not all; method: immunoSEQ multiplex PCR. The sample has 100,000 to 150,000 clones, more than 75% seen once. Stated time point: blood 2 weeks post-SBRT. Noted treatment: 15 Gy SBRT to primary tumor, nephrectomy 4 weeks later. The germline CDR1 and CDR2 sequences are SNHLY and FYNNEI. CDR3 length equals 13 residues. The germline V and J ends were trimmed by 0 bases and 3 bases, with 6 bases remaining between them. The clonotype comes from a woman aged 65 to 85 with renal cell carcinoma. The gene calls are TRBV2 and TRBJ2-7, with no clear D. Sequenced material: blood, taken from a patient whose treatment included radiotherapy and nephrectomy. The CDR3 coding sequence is TGTGCCAGCAGTGAAGCGCTTCGCTACGAGCAGTACTTC. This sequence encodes CASSEALRYEQYF.